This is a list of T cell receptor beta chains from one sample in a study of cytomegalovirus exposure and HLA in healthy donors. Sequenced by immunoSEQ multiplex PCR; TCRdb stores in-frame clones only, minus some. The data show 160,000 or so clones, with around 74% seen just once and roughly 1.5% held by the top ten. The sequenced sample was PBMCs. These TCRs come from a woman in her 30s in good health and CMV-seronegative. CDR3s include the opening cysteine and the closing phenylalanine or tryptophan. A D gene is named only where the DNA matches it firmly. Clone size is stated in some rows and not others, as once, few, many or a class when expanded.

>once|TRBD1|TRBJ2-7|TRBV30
TGTGCCCAGGGACAGGACTACGAGCAGTACTTC
CAQGQDYEQYF
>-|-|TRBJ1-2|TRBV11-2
TGTGCCAGCAGCTCTAACAGGTTCCCCAACTATGGCTACACCTTC
CASSSNRFPNYGYTF
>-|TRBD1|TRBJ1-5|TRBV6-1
TGTGCCAGCAGGACGACAGGGTCAAATCAGCCCCAGCATTTT
CASRTTGSNQPQHF
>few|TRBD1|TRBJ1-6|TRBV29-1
TGCAGCGTTGCTACAGGGGGCAATTCACCCCTCCACTTT
CSVATGGNSPLHF
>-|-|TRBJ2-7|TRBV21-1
TGTGCCAGCAGGAGGACAGGTGGGGACCTCTACGAGCAGTACTTC
CASRRTGGDLYEQYF
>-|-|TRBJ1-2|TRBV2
TGTGCCAGCAGTGTCGCAGGGTATGGCTACACCTTC
CASSVAGYGYTF
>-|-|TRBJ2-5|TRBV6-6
TGTGCCAGCATATCAGAGGGGAGGCCGCAAGAGACCCAGTACTTC
CASISEGRPQETQYF
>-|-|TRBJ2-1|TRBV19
TGTGCCAGTAGTGGGTCAGGGGCCCAAGGCTACAATGAGCAGTTCTTC
CASSGSGAQGYNEQFF
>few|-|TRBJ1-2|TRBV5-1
TGCGCCAGCAGCTTGGGGGAGGCCTATGGCTACACCTTC
CASSLGEAYGYTF
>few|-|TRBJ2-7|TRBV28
TGTGCCAGCAGTCCTAGAGGACAGCGCCTTACCTACGAGCAGTACTTC
CASSPRGQRLTYEQYF
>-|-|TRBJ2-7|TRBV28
TGTGCCAGCAGTTTCCAATCAGGGGGGACCTTCGACGAGCAGTACTTC
CASSFQSGGTFDEQYF
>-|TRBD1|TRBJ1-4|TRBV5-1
TGCGCCAGCAGGACAGGGGGCCCAGCGGCTAATGAAAAACTGTTTTTT
CASRTGGPAANEKLFF
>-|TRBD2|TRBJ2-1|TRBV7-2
TGTGCCAGCAGCTTAACGCCCCGGACTAGAAGGAATGAGCAGTTCTTC
CASSLTPRTRRNEQFF
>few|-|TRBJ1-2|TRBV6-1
TGTGCCAGCAGTGAATTTCCGGCCGGGACAATCCATGGGAATGGCTACACCTTC
CASSEFPAGTIHGNGYTF
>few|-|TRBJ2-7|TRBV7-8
TGTTTTTGCAAGGAGGAGCCGGCATACGAGCAGTACTTC
CFCKEEPAYEQYF
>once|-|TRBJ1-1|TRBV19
TGTGCCAGTAGTATAGCCCTCCGCACTGAAGCTTTCTTT
CASSIALRTEAFF
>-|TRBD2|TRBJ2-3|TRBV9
TGTGCCAGCTCGCACACTAGCGGGGGGGTGACAGATACGCAGTATTTT
CASSHTSGGVTDTQYF
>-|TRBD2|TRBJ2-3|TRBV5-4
TGTGCCAGCAGCCGGACTAGCAGTAGCACAGATACGCAGTATTTT
CASSRTSSSTDTQYF
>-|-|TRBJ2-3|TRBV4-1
TGCGCCAGCAGCCAACAGGTAGGGGGGGCATTAGGGAAAGGAACAGATACGCAGTATTTT
CASSQQVGGALGKGTDTQYF
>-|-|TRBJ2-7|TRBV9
TGTGCCAGCACCCCAGGGGGGACGCCGAGCTCCTACGAGCAGTACTTC
CASTPGGTPSSYEQYF
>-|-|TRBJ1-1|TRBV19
TGTGCCAGTAGTATAGATTGGTCCGCCCTATACACTGAAGCTTTCTTT
CASSIDWSALYTEAFF
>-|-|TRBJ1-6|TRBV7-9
TGTGCCAGCAGCCCCCAGGACATAGTGCAATCACCCCTCCACTTT
CASSPQDIVQSPLHF
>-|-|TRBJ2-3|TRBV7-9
TGTGCCAGCAGCCTTATAGTGACAGATACGCAGTATTTT
CASSLIVTDTQYF
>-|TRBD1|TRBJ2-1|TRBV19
TGTGCCAGTAGTTGGGGGACAGGGGGCAAGAATGAGCAGTTCTTC
CASSWGTGGKNEQFF
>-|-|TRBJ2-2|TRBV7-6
TGTGCCAGCAGTCTACAGGGGAACACCGGGGAGCTGTTTTTT
CASSLQGNTGELFF
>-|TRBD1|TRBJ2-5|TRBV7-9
TGTGCCAGCAGCTGGGGACAGATGGAGACCCAGTACTTC
CASSWGQMETQYF
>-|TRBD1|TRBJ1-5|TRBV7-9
TGTGCCAGCAGCTCGGACAGGGGGAATCAGCCCCAGCATTTT
CASSSDRGNQPQHF
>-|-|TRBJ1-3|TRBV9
TGTGCCAGCAGCGTAGCCTGGGGGAAGGGGGACGGAAACACCATATATTTT
CASSVAWGKGDGNTIYF
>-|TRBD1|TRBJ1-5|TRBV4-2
TGTGCCAGCAGCCACGGACAGGGGGTCGAACAGCCCCAGCATTTT
CASSHGQGVEQPQHF
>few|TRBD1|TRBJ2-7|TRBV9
TGTGCCAGCAGCCCCGGGACAGGGGAACCGTACTTC
CASSPGTGEPYF
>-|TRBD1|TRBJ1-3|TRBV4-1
TGCGCCAGCAGCCAAGCCCGGACAGGGGCCCTCTTCTCTGGAAACACCATATATTTT
CASSQARTGALFSGNTIYF
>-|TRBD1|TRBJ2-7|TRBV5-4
TGTGCCAGCAGCTCTCCGGGACAGACCTACGAGCAGTACTTC
CASSSPGQTYEQYF
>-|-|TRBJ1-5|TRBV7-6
TGTGCCAGCAGCACAGGGACCAATCAGCCCCAGCATTTT
CASSTGTNQPQHF
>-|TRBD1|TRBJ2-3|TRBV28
TGTGCCAGCAGTTTAGATCCAGACAGGGCGGGTACGCAGTATTTT
CASSLDPDRAGTQYF
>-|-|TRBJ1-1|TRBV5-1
TGCGCCAGCAGCTTGTCACAGGTCGGGAGAACTGAAGCTTTCTTT
CASSLSQVGRTEAFF
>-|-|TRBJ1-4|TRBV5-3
TGTGCCAGAAGCCCCCGGGGGGTGGAAGAAAAACTGTTTTTT
CARSPRGVEEKLFF
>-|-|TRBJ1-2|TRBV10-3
TGTGCCATCAGTGTGGACTGGGATGGCTACACCTTC
CAISVDWDGYTF
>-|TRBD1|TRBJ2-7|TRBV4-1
TGCGCCAGCAGCCAGGTACAGGGGAACGAGCAGTACTTC
CASSQVQGNEQYF
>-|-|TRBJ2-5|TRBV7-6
TGTGCCAGCAGCTGGGCGCGGAGGGAGACCCAGTACTTC
CASSWARRETQYF
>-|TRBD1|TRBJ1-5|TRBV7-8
TGTGCCAGCAGCGCAAGGGACAGGCCAAATCAGCCCCAGCATTTT
CASSARDRPNQPQHF
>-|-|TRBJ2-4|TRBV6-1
TGTGCCAGCAGTGGGCAGGATCCCCTAAACATTCAGTACTTC
CASSGQDPLNIQYF
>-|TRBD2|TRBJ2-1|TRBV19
TGTGCCAGCTCCATTAGCGGGGGACCTGGGGATGAGCAGTTCTTC
CASSISGGPGDEQFF
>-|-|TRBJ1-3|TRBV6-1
TGTGCCAGCAGTGAACAACTTGCCCTCTCTGGAAACACCATATATTTT
CASSEQLALSGNTIYF
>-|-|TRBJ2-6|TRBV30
TGTGCCTCCTCAGGGCCTGGGGCCAACGGCCTGACTTTC
CASSGPGANGLTF
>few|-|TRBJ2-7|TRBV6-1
TGTGCCAGCGTCCATGACAGCTACGAGCAGTACTTC
CASVHDSYEQYF